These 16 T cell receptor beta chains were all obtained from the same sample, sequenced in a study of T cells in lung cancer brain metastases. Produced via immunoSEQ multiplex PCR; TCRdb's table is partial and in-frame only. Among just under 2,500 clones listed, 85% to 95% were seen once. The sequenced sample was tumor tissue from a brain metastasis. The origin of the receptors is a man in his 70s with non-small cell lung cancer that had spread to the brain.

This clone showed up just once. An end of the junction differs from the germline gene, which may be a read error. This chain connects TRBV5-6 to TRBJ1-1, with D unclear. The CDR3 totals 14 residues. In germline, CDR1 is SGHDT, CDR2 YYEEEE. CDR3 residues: CASSTALEGAEVFF. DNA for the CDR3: TGTGCCAGTAGCACGGCCCTGGAGGGAGCTGAAGTTTTCTTT. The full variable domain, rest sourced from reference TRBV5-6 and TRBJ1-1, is DAGVTQSPTHLIKTRGQQVTLRCSPKSGHDTVSWYQQALGQGPQFIFQYYEEEERQRGNFPDRFSGHQFPNYSSELNVNALLLGDSALYLCASSTALEGAEVFFGQGTRLTVV.

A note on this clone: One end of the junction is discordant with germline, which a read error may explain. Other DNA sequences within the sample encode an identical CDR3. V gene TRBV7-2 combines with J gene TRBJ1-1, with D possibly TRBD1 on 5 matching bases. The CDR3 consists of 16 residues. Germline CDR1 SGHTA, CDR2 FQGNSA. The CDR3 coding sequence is TGTGCTAGCAGCTTAGGGGCGGTTGCCTTGGGCGCTGAAGCTTTCTTT. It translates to CASSLGAVALGAEAFF.

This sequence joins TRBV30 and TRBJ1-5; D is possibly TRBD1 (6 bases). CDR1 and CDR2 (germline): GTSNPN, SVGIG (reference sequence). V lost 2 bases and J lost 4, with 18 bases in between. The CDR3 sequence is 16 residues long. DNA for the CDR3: TGTGCCTGGAGTTCAGCGGAGACAGGCGGAAATCAGCCCCAGCATTTT. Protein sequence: CAWSSAETGGNQPQHF.

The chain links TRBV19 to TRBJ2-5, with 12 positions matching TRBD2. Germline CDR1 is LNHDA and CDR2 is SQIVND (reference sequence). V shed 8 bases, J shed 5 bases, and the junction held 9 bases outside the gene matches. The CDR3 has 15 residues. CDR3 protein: CASARLAGERETQYF. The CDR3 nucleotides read TGTGCCAGTGCAAGACTAGCGGGGGAACGGGAGACCCAGTACTTC.

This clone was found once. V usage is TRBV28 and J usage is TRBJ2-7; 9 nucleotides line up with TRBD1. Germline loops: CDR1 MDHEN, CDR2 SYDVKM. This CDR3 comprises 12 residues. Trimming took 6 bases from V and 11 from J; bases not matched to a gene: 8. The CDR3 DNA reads TGTGCCAGCAGGGGGGGACAGGGAGTCGAGTACTTC. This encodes CASRGGQGVEYF.

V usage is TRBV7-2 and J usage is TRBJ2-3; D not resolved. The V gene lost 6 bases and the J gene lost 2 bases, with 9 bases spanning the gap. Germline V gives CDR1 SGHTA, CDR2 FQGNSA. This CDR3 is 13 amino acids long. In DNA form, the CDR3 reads TGTGCCAGCAGTGCTCTACACACAGATACGCAGTATTTT. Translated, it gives CASSALHTDTQYF.

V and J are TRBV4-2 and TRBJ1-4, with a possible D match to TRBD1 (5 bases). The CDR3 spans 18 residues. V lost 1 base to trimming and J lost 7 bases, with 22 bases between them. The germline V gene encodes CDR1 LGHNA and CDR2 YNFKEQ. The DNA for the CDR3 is TGTGCCAGCAGCCAAGGTCTAATTTTGGGGGATGATAGTGAAAAACTGTTTTTT. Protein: CASSQGLILGDDSEKLFF.

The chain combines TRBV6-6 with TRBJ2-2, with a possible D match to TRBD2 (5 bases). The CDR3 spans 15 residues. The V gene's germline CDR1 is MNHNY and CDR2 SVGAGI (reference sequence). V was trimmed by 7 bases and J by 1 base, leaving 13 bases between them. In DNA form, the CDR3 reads TGTGCCAGCAACCTTGGTGGGAGGAACACCGGGGAGCTGTTTTTT. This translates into CASNLGGRNTGELFF.

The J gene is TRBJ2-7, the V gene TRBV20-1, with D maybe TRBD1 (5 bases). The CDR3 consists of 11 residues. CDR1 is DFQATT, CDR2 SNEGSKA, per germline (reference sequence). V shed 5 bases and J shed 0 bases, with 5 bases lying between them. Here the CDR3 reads CSAQGSYEQYF. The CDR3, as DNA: TGCAGTGCTCAGGGCTCCTACGAGCAGTACTTC.

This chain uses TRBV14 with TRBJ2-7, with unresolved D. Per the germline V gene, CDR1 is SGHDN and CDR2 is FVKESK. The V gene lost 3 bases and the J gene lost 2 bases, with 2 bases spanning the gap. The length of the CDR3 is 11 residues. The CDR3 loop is CASSHAYEQYF. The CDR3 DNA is TGTGCCAGCAGCCACGCCTACGAGCAGTACTTC.

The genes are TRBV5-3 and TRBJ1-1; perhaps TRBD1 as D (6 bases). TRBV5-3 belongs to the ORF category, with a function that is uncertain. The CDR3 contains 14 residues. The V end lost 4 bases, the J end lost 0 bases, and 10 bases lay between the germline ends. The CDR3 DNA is TGTGCCAGAAGCCAGACAGGACTGAACACTGAAGCTTTCTTT. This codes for CARSQTGLNTEAFF.

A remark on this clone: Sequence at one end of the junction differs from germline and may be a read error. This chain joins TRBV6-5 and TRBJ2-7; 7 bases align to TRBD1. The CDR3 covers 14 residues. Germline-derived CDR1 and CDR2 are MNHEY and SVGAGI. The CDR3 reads CASAPGQSIYEQYF. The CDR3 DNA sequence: TGTGCCAGTGCCCCGGGACAGTCTATCTACGAGCAGTATTTC.

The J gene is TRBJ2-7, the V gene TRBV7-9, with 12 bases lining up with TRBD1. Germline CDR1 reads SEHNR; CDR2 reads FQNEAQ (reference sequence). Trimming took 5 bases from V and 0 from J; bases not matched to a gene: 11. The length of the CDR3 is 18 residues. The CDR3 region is CASSDSGTGGPSSYEQYF. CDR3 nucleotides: TGTGCCAGCAGCGATTCCGGGACAGGGGGCCCAAGCTCCTACGAGCAGTACTTC.

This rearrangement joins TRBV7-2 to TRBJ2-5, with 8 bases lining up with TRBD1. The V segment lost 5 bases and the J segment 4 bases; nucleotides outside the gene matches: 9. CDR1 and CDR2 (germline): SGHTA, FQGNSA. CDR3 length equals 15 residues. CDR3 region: CASSQDRDPSETQYF. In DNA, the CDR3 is TGTGCCAGCAGCCAGGACAGGGACCCTTCAGAGACCCAGTACTTC.

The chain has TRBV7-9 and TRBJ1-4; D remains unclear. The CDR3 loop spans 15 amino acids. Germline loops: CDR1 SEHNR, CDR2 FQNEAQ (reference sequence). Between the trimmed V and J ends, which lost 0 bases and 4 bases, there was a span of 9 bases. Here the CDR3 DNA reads TGTGCCAGCAGCTTAGCGGCAGGCCTTAATGAAAAACTGTTTTTT. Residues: CASSLAAGLNEKLFF.

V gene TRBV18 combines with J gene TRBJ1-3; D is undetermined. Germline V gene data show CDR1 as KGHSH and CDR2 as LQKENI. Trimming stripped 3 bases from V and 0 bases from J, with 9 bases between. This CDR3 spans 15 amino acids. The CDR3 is CASSPEEHSGNTIYF. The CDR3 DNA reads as TGTGCCAGCTCACCGGAGGAACACTCTGGAAACACCATATATTTT.